These T cell receptor beta chains were read from a single sample in a study of liver allograft versus peripheral blood T cells. TCRdb redid the calling of the reads with MiXCR, one entry per CDR3 protein. The sample shows around 580 distinct CDR3 sequences, 8% to 13% of them seen only once. Receptors originate from a human patient who had a liver transplant. The graft donor may account for some of the T cells. The CDR3 runs from the conserved cysteine through the conserved F or W. Each record gives: V gene, clone size, J gene, CDR3 protein. Only some rows state a clone size, as once, few, many or a class for expanded clones.

v_gene: TRBV6-6; abundance: large; j_gene: TRBJ1-5; CDR3aa: CASEAGGGKSNQPQHF
v_gene: TRBV20-1; abundance: large; j_gene: TRBJ2-7; CDR3aa: CSATGRPLEQYF
v_gene: TRBV6-6; abundance: large; j_gene: TRBJ1-5; CDR3aa: CASSYVQGDNQPQHF
v_gene: TRBV20-1; abundance: large; j_gene: TRBJ2-1; CDR3aa: CSATFTSGGGNEQFF
v_gene: TRBV11-2; abundance: medium-sized; j_gene: TRBJ1-5; CDR3aa: CASSHPGTNYSNQPQHF
v_gene: TRBV7-9; abundance: -; j_gene: TRBJ1-1; CDR3aa: CASSENPPEAFF
v_gene: TRBV11-2; abundance: -; j_gene: TRBJ2-5; CDR3aa: CASSLTSGGARGRKTQYF
v_gene: TRBV5-1; abundance: few; j_gene: TRBJ1-1; CDR3aa: CASSLAANTEAFF
v_gene: TRBV2; abundance: many; j_gene: TRBJ2-2; CDR3aa: CASTRTGTNTGELFF
v_gene: TRBV9; abundance: medium-sized; j_gene: TRBJ1-1; CDR3aa: CASSLQGNTEAFF
v_gene: TRBV6-1; abundance: large; j_gene: TRBJ2-1; CDR3aa: CASSRLGRAVSYNEQFF
v_gene: TRBV20-1; abundance: large; j_gene: TRBJ2-7; CDR3aa: CSARGYSGVFYEQYF
v_gene: TRBV10-2; abundance: large; j_gene: TRBJ1-6; CDR3aa: CASSESEGSPLHF
v_gene: TRBV19; abundance: large; j_gene: TRBJ2-7; CDR3aa: CASSIFGRDEQYF
v_gene: TRBV6-1; abundance: medium-sized; j_gene: TRBJ2-3; CDR3aa: CASSWTRSTDTQYF
v_gene: TRBV18; abundance: large; j_gene: TRBJ1-2; CDR3aa: CASSPLNGLSIF
v_gene: TRBV6-6; abundance: large; j_gene: TRBJ2-3; CDR3aa: CASSYRGGASTDTQYF
v_gene: TRBV20-1; abundance: few; j_gene: TRBJ1-1; CDR3aa: CSAPPGQSGNTEAFF
v_gene: TRBV3-1; abundance: -; j_gene: TRBJ2-1; CDR3aa: CASSHSQAGGLGEQFF
v_gene: TRBV20-1; abundance: medium-sized; j_gene: TRBJ2-3; CDR3aa: CSIPGGGPTDTQYF
v_gene: TRBV10-3; abundance: hyperexpanded; j_gene: TRBJ1-2; CDR3aa: CAISVYRGGLTDGYTF
v_gene: TRBV6-1; abundance: large; j_gene: TRBJ1-2; CDR3aa: CASSEEGFYGYTF
v_gene: TRBV5-6; abundance: medium-sized; j_gene: TRBJ1-1; CDR3aa: CASSWIGAEAFF
v_gene: TRBV6-6; abundance: large; j_gene: TRBJ1-5; CDR3aa: CASSHLTGNSNQPQHF
v_gene: TRBV3-1; abundance: medium-sized; j_gene: TRBJ2-2; CDR3aa: CASSQTGAVTGELFF
v_gene: TRBV14; abundance: medium-sized; j_gene: TRBJ2-3; CDR3aa: CASSLRGFGTDTQYF
v_gene: TRBV20-1; abundance: medium-sized; j_gene: TRBJ1-6; CDR3aa: CSARLGSFLSPLHF
v_gene: TRBV9; abundance: large; j_gene: TRBJ1-2; CDR3aa: CASSVEAASSGYGYTF
v_gene: TRBV6-6; abundance: large; j_gene: TRBJ2-2; CDR3aa: CASSYSGLAGGPRGELFF
v_gene: TRBV20-1; abundance: medium-sized; j_gene: TRBJ2-7; CDR3aa: CSAWGSGNYEQYF
v_gene: TRBV5-5; abundance: medium-sized; j_gene: TRBJ1-6; CDR3aa: CASSFGRGIGPLHF
v_gene: TRBV6-6; abundance: medium-sized; j_gene: TRBJ2-5; CDR3aa: CASTGGQETQYF
v_gene: TRBV18; abundance: large; j_gene: TRBJ1-6; CDR3aa: CASSPPRTVGPEYNSPLHF